This TCR beta chain stems from a study of CD8+ T cells in alopecia areata. Study overall: Treated patients swallowed 5 to 10 mg of oral tofacitinib twice daily. Findings of the study overall: Among the cells sequenced in scalp samples are also the resident alphabeta T cells of normal skin.

As the sequencing template, cDNA was produced by extracting RNA and reverse transcribing it. The table came from immunoSEQ multiplex PCR; TCRdb's copy has only in-frame clones and leaves some out. The table shows about 160,000 clones, with around 47% occurring only once. V was pared by 7 bases and J by 6 bases, with 3 bases of the junction left unmatched. This CDR3 is 11 amino acids long. Germline CDR1 and CDR2: SQVTM and ANQGSEA. In alopecia areata patients, both lesional scalp punch biopsies and peripheral blood were collected. Regarding this clone: Its antigen is currently unknown.

Sequencing was done on a sample of CD4+ T cells sorted from blood. The TCR was taken from a human donor with alopecia areata. This chain joins TRBV29-1 and TRBJ2-1; 7 nucleotides align to TRBD1. The CDR3 region is CSAGTANEQFF. DNA of the CDR3: TGCAGCGCAGGGACAGCCAATGAGCAGTTCTTC.